The clone carrying this T cell receptor beta chain was seen more than once but under ten times. The sample is drawn from a study of T cell repertoires in aging, cancer and after chemotherapy. Trimming shortened V by 5 bases and J by 5 bases, and 3 bases separated the two germline ends. This CDR3 has 11 residues. Germline CDR1 is MNHEY and CDR2 is SVGEGT. Rearranged V-D-J TRB sequences were amplified with a mixed TRB-A/B primer pool. From the multiplex PCR reads, TCRdb called clonotypes with MiXCR, one entry per CDR3 protein. This sample has about 3,200 distinct CDR3 sequences, with under 40% found just once. TCR beta rearrangements were amplified from peripheral blood genomic DNA.

The TCR originated in a human donor with a solid tumor. What was sequenced was blood. The rearrangement links TRBV6-2 or TRBV6-3 to TRBJ2-2; D not resolved. The CDR3 DNA is TGTGCCAGCAGTCGGACCGGGGAGCTGTTTTTT. Protein sequence: CASSRTGELFF.